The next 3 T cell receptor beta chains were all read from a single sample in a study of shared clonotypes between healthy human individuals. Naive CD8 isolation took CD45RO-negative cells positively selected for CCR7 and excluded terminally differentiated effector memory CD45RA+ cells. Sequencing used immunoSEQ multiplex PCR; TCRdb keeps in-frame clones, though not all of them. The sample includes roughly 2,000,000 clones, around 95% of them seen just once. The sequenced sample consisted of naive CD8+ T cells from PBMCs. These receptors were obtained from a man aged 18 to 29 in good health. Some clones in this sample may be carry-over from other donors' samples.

CDR3 protein: CASSAYGRNSNQPQHF. In DNA, the CDR3 is TGTGCCAGTAGTGCCTATGGGCGCAATAGCAATCAGCCCCAGCATTTT. The rearrangement joins TRBV19 to TRBJ1-5; D is uncertain. There are 16 residues in the CDR3. Between the trimmed V and J ends, which lost 5 bases and 0 bases, there was a span of 14 bases. Germline values: CDR1 LNHDA, CDR2 SQIVND (reference sequence).

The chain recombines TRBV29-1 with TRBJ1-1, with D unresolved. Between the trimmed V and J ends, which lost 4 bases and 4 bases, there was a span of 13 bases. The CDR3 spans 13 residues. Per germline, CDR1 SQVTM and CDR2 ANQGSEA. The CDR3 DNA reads TGCAGCGTTGTGTGGGGAGTCGGCACTGAAGCTTTCTTT. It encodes CSVVWGVGTEAFF.

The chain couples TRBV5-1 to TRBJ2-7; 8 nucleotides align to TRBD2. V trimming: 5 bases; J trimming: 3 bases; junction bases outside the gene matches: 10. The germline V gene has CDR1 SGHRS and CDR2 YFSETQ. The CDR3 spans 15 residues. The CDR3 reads CASRVGLAVNYEQYF. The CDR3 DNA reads TGCGCCAGCAGAGTAGGACTAGCAGTGAACTACGAGCAGTACTTC.